Listed below are T cell receptor beta chains from one sample, sequenced in a study of T cell responses to AZD1222 COVID-19 vaccine. Generated by immunoSEQ multiplex PCR, the TCRdb table keeps only in-frame clones and is missing some. The sample lists some 200,000 clones; approximately 90% were seen once. The material sequenced was peripheral blood, taken on day 0 of AZD1222 vaccination. The source is an adult in good health. The CDR3 runs from the conserved cysteine through the conserved F or W. D genes are given only for firm matches. The size field is filled for only some rows; it gives once, few, many or a size class.

D gene | J gene | V gene | clone size | CDR3 DNA | CDR3 protein
- | TRBJ2-3 | TRBV30 | - | TGTGCCTGGAGTAAGGGGGGCGCAGATACGCAGTATTTT | CAWSKGGADTQYF
TRBD2 | TRBJ2-3 | TRBV6-4 | - | TGTGCCAGCAGTACCAGCGGGGGGGCGGTGGATACGCAGTATTTT | CASSTSGGAVDTQYF
- | TRBJ1-5 | TRBV20-1 | - | TGCAGTGCTGGTGGAACCCCAAGGCAGCCCCAGCATTTT | CSAGGTPRQPQHF
- | TRBJ2-5 | TRBV5-4 | - | TGTGCCAGCAGCTTGGCCGCCCAAGAGACCCAGTACTTC | CASSLAAQETQYF
- | TRBJ2-2 | TRBV6-2/TRBV6-3 | - | TGTGCCAGCAGTTACTCGCGAAGCGGTAACACCGGGGAGCTGTTTTTT | CASSYSRSGNTGELFF
- | TRBJ2-1 | TRBV9 | - | TGTGCCAGCAGCGTTTACGGGAGCTCCTACAATGAGCAGTTCTTC | CASSVYGSSYNEQFF
- | TRBJ1-6 | TRBV27 | - | TGTGCCAGCAGTTTCTCGTATAACTCACCCCTCCACTTT | CASSFSYNSPLHF
- | TRBJ1-2 | TRBV7-2 | - | TGTGCCAGCAGCTTAGGAGGTCTGGGGGGCGCCTATGGCTACACCTTC | CASSLGGLGGAYGYTF
- | TRBJ1-2 | TRBV3-1/TRBV3-2 | - | TGTGCCAGCAGCCAAGTGACGGTTGGCTACACCTTC | CASSQVTVGYTF
TRBD2 | TRBJ2-5 | TRBV11-2 | once | TGTGCCAGCAGCTTAGTCTTCGCGGGAGGGAGGGAGACCCAGTACTTC | CASSLVFAGGRETQYF
TRBD1 | TRBJ2-1 | TRBV7-2 | - | TGTGCCAGCAGCGCCACCGCCGGGACAGCTTACAATGAGCAGTTCTTC | CASSATAGTAYNEQFF
- | TRBJ2-7 | TRBV19 | once | TGTGCCAGTAGTCACCGGACACGGTACGAGCAGTACTTC | CASSHRTRYEQYF
- | TRBJ2-3 | TRBV6-5 | - | TGTGCCAGCAGTTACCGGGGTGAAGGGGGGACAGATACGCAGTATTTT | CASSYRGEGGTDTQYF
TRBD2 | TRBJ2-2 | TRBV11-3 | - | TGTGCCAGCAGCCCGGGACTAGCGGGTAGTGCCGGGGAGCTGTTTTTT | CASSPGLAGSAGELFF
- | TRBJ2-5 | TRBV29-1 | - | TGCAGCGTTGGACAGGTCGGCGGGGAGACCCAGTACTTC | CSVGQVGGETQYF
- | TRBJ2-3 | TRBV27 | - | TGTGCCAGCAGTACATGGGGCACAGATACGCAGTATTTT | CASSTWGTDTQYF
- | TRBJ1-4 | TRBV4-1 | - | TGCGCCAGCAGCCAAGTGGGGGGGGTCGATGAAAAACTGTTTTTT | CASSQVGGVDEKLFF
- | TRBJ1-3 | TRBV7-2 | - | TGTGCCAGCAGTCCCCAGGGGTTCTTAAGTGGAAACACCATATATTTT | CASSPQGFLSGNTIYF
- | TRBJ1-6 | TRBV7-2 | few | TGTGCCAGCAGCTTAGACAGGGCCCCGTATTCACCCCTCCACTTT | CASSLDRAPYSPLHF
TRBD1 | TRBJ1-6 | TRBV5-1 | - | TGCGCCAGCAGCTTGGGAGGACAGGGGAATTCACCCCTCCACTTT | CASSLGGQGNSPLHF
TRBD1 | TRBJ1-1 | TRBV3-1/TRBV3-2 | - | TGTGCCAGCAGCTTGAGGACAGGGATTAACACTGAAGCTTTCTTT | CASSLRTGINTEAFF
TRBD1 | TRBJ2-7 | TRBV9 | - | TGTGCCAGCAGCCCCAGTCAGGGACAGGGTACGTACGAGCAGTACTTC | CASSPSQGQGTYEQYF
- | TRBJ2-1 | TRBV5-4 | - | TGTGCCAGCAGCTTGGTTCTGGGCAGCTACAATGAGCAGTTCTTC | CASSLVLGSYNEQFF
- | TRBJ2-3 | TRBV5-4 | - | TGTGCCAGCAGCCTGACCGGAAATACGCAGTATTTT | CASSLTGNTQYF
- | TRBJ1-3 | TRBV4-1 | - | TGCGCCAGCAGCCAAGATCCCCGGCGGGCTGGGGAGTCCATATATTTT | CASSQDPRRAGESIYF
- | TRBJ1-2 | TRBV19 | - | TGTGCCAGTAGTATAGACGAGGGCTTCTATGGCTACACCTTC | CASSIDEGFYGYTF
- | TRBJ1-2 | TRBV29-1 | - | TGCAGCGTCGACGATCTGAACTATGGCTACACCTTC | CSVDDLNYGYTF
TRBD2 | TRBJ2-1 | TRBV19 | - | TGTGCCAGTAGAGACACTAGCGGGGGGTACAATGAGCAGTTCTTC | CASRDTSGGYNEQFF
TRBD1 | TRBJ2-1 | TRBV6-1 | - | TGTGCCAGCAGTGAAGTGAGGGGGACAGGAGGCAATGAGCAGTTCTTC | CASSEVRGTGGNEQFF
- | TRBJ1-5 | TRBV4-2 | - | TGTGCCAGCAGCCCTCGTTTCGGGGGGCCGAACAGCAATCAGCCCCAGCATTTT | CASSPRFGGPNSNQPQHF
TRBD1 | TRBJ1-2 | TRBV6-5 | - | TGTGCCAGCAGGCAGGGGGTCCTATATGGCTACACCTTC | CASRQGVLYGYTF
TRBD1 | TRBJ2-5 | TRBV7-6 | - | TGTGCCAGCAGCACCGGACAGGCCCAAGAGACCCAGTACTTC | CASSTGQAQETQYF
- | TRBJ2-3 | TRBV28 | - | TGTGCCAGCAGTTTATCCGGCACAGATACGCAGTATTTT | CASSLSGTDTQYF
- | TRBJ1-2 | TRBV6-2/TRBV6-3 | - | TGTGCCAGCAGCAAGATGGTTGGCTACACCTTC | CASSKMVGYTF
- | TRBJ2-3 | TRBV15 | - | TGTGCCACCAGCAGAGATAGATCCTTTCCGACTAGCACAGATACGCAGTATTTT | CATSRDRSFPTSTDTQYF
TRBD2 | TRBJ2-2 | TRBV9 | - | TGTGCCAGCAGCGTAGTTTCCCCTAGCGGTCCCGGGGAGCTGTTTTTT | CASSVVSPSGPGELFF
TRBD1 | TRBJ2-5 | TRBV7-6 | - | TGTGCCAGCAGCTTAGTTGGACAGGGGTCCGGAGAGACCCAGTACTTC | CASSLVGQGSGETQYF
TRBD2 | TRBJ2-7 | TRBV28 | - | TGTGCCAGCAGTTCCGGGAGGGCCCCTCGCGAGCAGTACTTC | CASSSGRAPREQYF
- | TRBJ1-1 | TRBV27 | - | TGTGCCAGCAGTTTAGGCTACGGGGAAGACCCGTCTTTCTTT | CASSLGYGEDPSFF
- | TRBJ2-5 | TRBV12-3/TRBV12-4 | once | TGTGCCAGCAGGGGCTCGGAGACCCAGTACTTC | CASRGSETQYF
- | TRBJ1-2 | TRBV28 | - | TGTGCCAGCAGTTTATTGGTAGCCCGAGGGGGCTACACCTTC | CASSLLVARGGYTF
- | TRBJ1-1 | TRBV18 | - | TGTGCCAGCTCGCCAGGTAGCACTGAAGCTTTCTTT | CASSPGSTEAFF
- | TRBJ2-1 | TRBV11-2 | - | TGTGCCAGCAGCCCAAGGCAGGATTACAATGAGCAGTTCTTC | CASSPRQDYNEQFF
- | TRBJ1-4 | TRBV30 | - | TGTGCCTGGAGCACCCCATTAGGGGCGGGAGCAACTAATGAAAAACTGTTTTTT | CAWSTPLGAGATNEKLFF
- | TRBJ1-4 | TRBV9 | - | TGTGCCAGCAGCGTAGGAGGAGGGGCTCCCGAGTTACTGTTTTTT | CASSVGGGAPELLFF